A selection of T cell receptor beta chains follows, all from one sample in a study of identical twins. TCRdb reanalysed the 5' RACE reads using MiXCR and keeps one entry per CDR3 protein. Found here are under 800,000 distinct CDR3 sequences, about 20% of them singletons; the top ten hold roughly 4.3%. The data were also submitted as part of a second study, on T cells expressing NK-cell markers.

Sequences were obtained from PBMCs. Every receptor here comes from a woman aged 18-29 years in good health. CDR3s include the opening cysteine and the closing phenylalanine or tryptophan. Each record gives: CDR3 DNA, CDR3 protein, D gene, J gene, V gene, clone size. The D gene is left open where the match is weak. Where a row states a size, it is once, few, many or the class of an expanded clone; other rows omit it.

TGTGCCAGCAGCGGGTTCGGGAATTCACCCCTCCACTTT	CASSGFGNSPLHF	.	TRBJ1-6	TRBV5-5	.
TGCAGTGCTAGCTTGGACTGGAAGGGCTACGAGCAGTACTTC	CSASLDWKGYEQYF	.	TRBJ2-7	TRBV20-1	.
TGTGCCAGCAGCTTAGATTATACAGGGTTTGCGGAGCTGTTTTTT	CASSLDYTGFAELFF	.	TRBJ2-2	TRBV11-3	.
TGTGCCAGCAGTCGGAGGACGGAGATCTACGAGCAGTACTTC	CASSRRTEIYEQYF	.	TRBJ2-7	TRBV6-2/TRBV6-3	.
TGTGCCAGCAGTTACGGACAGGATGAAAAACTGTTTTTT	CASSYGQDEKLFF	TRBD1	TRBJ1-4	TRBV6-5	.
TGCAGTGCTAGAGATGGTCACCGCGCGGGAACCCGGGGCAATGAGCAGTTCTTC	CSARDGHRAGTRGNEQFF	.	TRBJ2-1	TRBV20-1	few
TGTGCCAGCAGCAACTTGGCCAGGGAGGCCTACGAGCAGTACTTC	CASSNLAREAYEQYF	.	TRBJ2-7	TRBV11-2	.
TGTGCCAGCAGTTACTCGAGTGGGCAGGGGTGGACCGGGGAGCTGTTTTTT	CASSYSSGQGWTGELFF	.	TRBJ2-2	TRBV6-5	.
TGTGCCAGCAGCGTAGGAGGTAGCGGGGGGGTCGATACGCAGTATTTT	CASSVGGSGGVDTQYF	TRBD2	TRBJ2-3	TRBV9	few
TGTGCCAGCAGTCGTGCGAGGGATACTGAAGCTTTCTTT	CASSRARDTEAFF	.	TRBJ1-1	TRBV6-1	few
TGCAGTGCTAGCCGACTAGCGGGAACCTTGGAGGGGCAGTATTTT	CSASRLAGTLEGQYF	TRBD2	TRBJ2-3	TRBV20-1	.
TGTGCCAGCAGCTTAGGGACAGCAGCCTACGAGCAGTACTTC	CASSLGTAAYEQYF	.	TRBJ2-7	TRBV7-6	many
TGTGCCACCCATAGGGGAGAAAGCACAGATACGCAGTATTTT	CATHRGESTDTQYF	.	TRBJ2-3	TRBV12-3/TRBV12-4	.
TGTGCCAGCTCAACCCGGACAGGCGTGACTGAAGCTTTCTTT	CASSTRTGVTEAFF	TRBD1	TRBJ1-1	TRBV18	few
TGCGCCAGCAGCTTGGGCGGGGGACCACACAATGAGCAGTTCTTC	CASSLGGGPHNEQFF	TRBD2	TRBJ2-1	TRBV5-1	few
TGTGCCAGCAGCCAAGATGAGAAGGACTACAACGAGCAGTACTTC	CASSQDEKDYNEQYF	.	TRBJ2-7	TRBV14	.
TGTGCCAGCAGCTTAGCGAAAAAGACCCAGTACTTC	CASSLAKKTQYF	.	TRBJ2-5	TRBV11-3	once
TGTGCCAGCAGTCCCCTCAGCGGGGGAAACACCATATATTTT	CASSPLSGGNTIYF	.	TRBJ1-3	TRBV27	few
TGTGCCAGCAGCTTAGATCTGGGGGCTACCACAGATACGCAGTATTTT	CASSLDLGATTDTQYF	.	TRBJ2-3	TRBV11-2	many
TGCGCCAGCAGCCTACCTACAGGGGGCGGGTCGGGTGAGCAGTTCTTC	CASSLPTGGGSGEQFF	TRBD1	TRBJ2-1	TRBV5-1	few
TGTGCCAGCAGCTTGGCTGGGGGCACAGATACGCAGTATTTT	CASSLAGGTDTQYF	.	TRBJ2-3	TRBV5-4	many
TGTGCCAGCACCCTGGTGGGGCAAGAGACCCAGTACTTC	CASTLVGQETQYF	.	TRBJ2-5	TRBV2	.
TGCAGTGGCAGGCAAAGCGAGACCCAGTACTTC	CSGRQSETQYF	.	TRBJ2-5	TRBV20-1	.
TGTGCCAGCAGTTTATACTTCCCCTTGGGTTACAAGGCCAAAAACATTCAGTACTTC	CASSLYFPLGYKAKNIQYF	.	TRBJ2-4	TRBV27	.
TGCGCCAGCAGCTTGGCCAGAGGGGCGGACTATGGCTACACCTTC	CASSLARGADYGYTF	.	TRBJ1-2	TRBV5-1	.
TGTGCCAGCAGTTTCAGGGGGCAAAGAACCGGGGAGCTGTTTTTT	CASSFRGQRTGELFF	TRBD1	TRBJ2-2	TRBV12-3/TRBV12-4	few